One sample yielded the 10 T cell receptor beta chains listed below, sequenced in a study of T cell responses to AZD1222 COVID-19 vaccine. Clones were sequenced by immunoSEQ multiplex PCR, and TCRdb holds only the in-frame ones, with some missing. The data show approximately 93,000 clones, approximately 89% seen once. Sequencing was performed on peripheral blood, taken 28 days after the second AZD1222 dose. These receptors all stem from an adult who received the AZD1222 COVID-19 vaccine.

The CDR3: CASSLVASGGARQETQYF. The CDR3 coding sequence is TGTGCCAGCAGCTTGGTGGCTAGCGGGGGGGCCAGGCAAGAGACCCAGTACTTC. The V and J genes are TRBV5-5 and TRBJ2-5; 12 nucleotides align to TRBD2. The ends lost 0 bases at V and 2 bases at J; junction bases unmatched: 8. Germline lookup yields CDR1 SGHKS and CDR2 YYEKEE (reference sequence). CDR3 length: 18 amino acids.

The V and J genes are TRBV25-1 and TRBJ1-5, with a weak D call TRBD1 (6 bases). This CDR3 has 15 amino acids. The germline CDR1 and CDR2 sequences are MGHDK and SYGVNS. Trimming shortened V by 2 bases and J by 2 bases, and 10 bases separated the two germline ends. In nucleotides, the CDR3 is TGTGCCAGCAGTGAAACAGGGTCGGGCAATCAGCCCCAGCATTTT. Translated: CASSETGSGNQPQHF.

J is TRBJ2-3 and V is TRBV6-6; D is possibly TRBD1 (7 bases). Germline V gives CDR1 MNHNY, CDR2 SVGAGI (reference sequence). V dropped 2 bases and J dropped 5 bases, with 14 bases sitting between them. The CDR3 totals 15 residues. DNA of the CDR3: TGTGCCAGCAGTTACGGGTCAGGGGGGTTAGATACGCAGTATTTT. Protein sequence: CASSYGSGGLDTQYF.

The genes are TRBV4-2 and TRBJ1-5; tentatively, D is TRBD1 (5 bases). CDR1 and CDR2 (germline): LGHNA, YNFKEQ. The CDR3 sequence is 15 residues long. V was pared by 0 bases and J by 4 bases, with 10 bases between. In DNA form, the CDR3 reads TGTGCCAGCAGCCAAGATGGGCGGGGGAATCAGCCCCAGCATTTT. Its translation is CASSQDGRGNQPQHF.

The chain combines TRBV5-4 with TRBJ2-5; D is ambiguous. The CDR3 totals 13 residues. Trimming left V 5 bases short and J 0 bases short, with 8 bases between. Looked up from germline, CDR1 is SGHNT and CDR2 is YYREEE (reference sequence). The CDR3 DNA reads as TGTGCCAGCAGTTCCCGGGACCAAGAGACCCAGTACTTC. Translated, it gives CASSSRDQETQYF.

The chain has TRBV9 and TRBJ2-1; D tentatively reads TRBD1 or TRBD2 (9 bases each). Trimming removed 4 bases at V and 3 bases at J, with 20 bases between. This CDR3 is built from 17 residues. Germline CDR1 reads SGDLS; CDR2 reads YYNGEE. The CDR3 bases are TGTGCCAGCAGCCAACCGCGGGGGGGACAGGGCTACAATGAGCAGTTCTTC. As protein: CASSQPRGGQGYNEQFF.

The V call is TRBV7-2, the J call TRBJ1-5; D is uncertain. Trimming left V 5 bases short and J 0 bases short, with 11 bases between. The CDR3 consists of 15 residues. CDR1 and CDR2 (germline): SGHTA, FQGNSA. This chain's CDR3 is CASSRTNYSNQPQHF. DNA of the CDR3: TGTGCCAGCAGCCGGACGAATTATAGCAATCAGCCCCAGCATTTT.

The chain carries TRBV19 and TRBJ1-1, with 7 bases fitting TRBD1. V lost 3 bases, J lost 4 bases, and 11 bases stayed unmatched. From germline, CDR1 is LNHDA and CDR2 SQIVND (reference sequence). This CDR3 has 16 residues. CDR3 in amino acids: CASSISKETGITEAFF. The CDR3 coding sequence is TGTGCCAGTAGTATTAGTAAGGAGACAGGGATCACTGAAGCTTTCTTT. Drawing the rest from reference TRBV19 and TRBJ1-1, the complete variable domain is DGGITQSPKYLFRKEGQNVTLSCEQNLNHDAMYWYRQDPGQGLRLIYYSQIVNDFQKGDIAEGYSVSREKKESFPLTVTSAQKNPTAFYLCASSISKETGITEAFFGQGTRLTVV.

The rearrangement joins TRBV9 to TRBJ2-1, with 7 bases matching TRBD1. Germline V CDR1 and CDR2: SGDLS, YYNGEE. After removal of 0 bases from V and 8 bases from J, the junction contained 8 bases not matched to a gene. CDR3 length equals 15 residues. The DNA for the CDR3 is TGTGCCAGCAGCGTAGGGGGACAGCCCAGGGATGAGCAGTTCTTC. It specifies CASSVGGQPRDEQFF.

This chain links TRBV7-9 with TRBJ2-1; the D gene is possibly TRBD2 (5 bases). The germline gives CDR1 SEHNR, CDR2 FQNEAQ (reference sequence). This CDR3 region has 12 residues. V lost 5 bases and J lost 14, with 16 bases in between. CDR3: CASSKPRTGEFF. The CDR3 DNA follows: TGTGCCAGCAGCAAACCCCGGACCGGGGAGTTCTTC.